This TCR beta chain was profiled in a study of blood T cell repertoires in COVID-19. Study context: The origin of the acute and convalescent COVID-19 samples was the United States, Italy and Spain.

The germline CDR1 and CDR2 sequences are MNHNS and SASEGT. Trimming took 3 bases from V and 4 from J, leaving 10 bases between them. CDR3 length: 13 amino acids. The protocol was immunoSEQ multiplex PCR, while the TCRdb copy is restricted to in-frame clones and leaves out a portion. This sample has 250,000 to 300,000 clones, with roughly 90% found just once. The TCR was taken from a woman aged 30 to 39 with COVID-19, enrolled during active disease. Source material: peripheral blood. This chain joins TRBV6-1 and TRBJ2-7; possibly TRBD1 for D (6 bases). This CDR3 is CASSEGHRYEQYF. The CDR3 nucleotides read TGTGCCAGCAGTGAGGGACACCGTTACGAGCAGTACTTC.